This T cell receptor (beta chain) was recorded in a study of regulatory T cells in long-lasting Graves disease. Study findings and constraints: Thyroid tissue was not sampled; only peripheral blood was.

For TCR beta, libraries came from iRepertoire HTBI primers and Arm-PCR of CDR3 regions. TCRdb used MiXCR to reprocess the multiplex PCR reads, holding one entry per CDR3 protein. The table has about 360,000 distinct CDR3 sequences, around 15% seen once. Noted time point: newly diagnosed GD, antithyroid drugs for less than 3 months. Scientists built the TCR library using RNA that was extracted from PBMCs. Remarks on this clonotype: No antigen is known for it.

The same data also went into a second study, on T cells in Graves' hyperthyroidism and ophthalmopathy.

The sample consisted of peripheral blood mononuclear cells (PBMCs), taken at new diagnosis, from a patient treated with antithyroid drugs. The sequence was obtained from a young woman with Graves disease.

CDR3 DNA sequence: TGTGCCAGCAGTCCGGACAGGGGGTTTTACAATGAGCAGTTCTTC. As protein: CASSPDRGFYNEQFF. The V gene is TRBV12-3 or TRBV12-4, the J gene TRBJ2-1; 10 bases are shared with TRBD1. The CDR3 length is 15 residues. Trimming cost V 5 bases and J 4 bases; bases outside gene matches: 5.